Here is one T cell receptor beta chain with its context. This clone has more than one count but fewer than ten. Its antigen remains unidentified. Base quality data are lacking; no much larger clone is found one base away. No treatment had been received by any patient before thyroid surgery. Patient clinical samples collected from about 2011 to 2018 were retrospectively analysed using T-cell receptor beta sequencing. Libraries were built with PCR. Instrument on record: Illumina HiSeq 4000. High-throughput sequencing was used to profile the TCR beta-chain CDR3 region of every patient. As for the authors' bioinformatics: A classifier to discriminate distant-metastatic papillary thyroid cancer patients was built from CDR3 differences across clinicopathological groups. The Shannon index was used to assess repertoire diversity, and the Morisita-Horn index was used to assess tumor-blood repertoire similarity. TCRdb reprocessing: public reads trimmed at Q25 with fastp, clones called with MiXCR, in-frame beta chains kept. TCRdb's processing, not the authors', yielded these V and J calls. In this sample the table shows tens of thousands of clones, more than 20% of which occur a single time. Roughly 3.8% of the sample is taken by the ten largest.

The data derive from a study of metastatic and nonmetastatic thyroid tumors (TCRdb year 2020). Study-level background: For patients with malignant and with benign thyroid disease, the researchers compared repertoires between peripheral blood samples and tumor or nodule tissue samples. Overall study outcomes, separate from this receptor: In both blood and tumor samples, TCR beta diversity was reported to be significantly higher in malignant tumors than in benign nodules.

Taken from cysteine to phenylalanine, the CDR3 has 15 residues. Only the CDR3 portion is preserved as DNA: 45 bases, with reading frame beginning at the first base. The germline V gene (reference sequence) sets CDR1 to LNHDA and CDR2 to SQIVND. V drops 8 bases and J drops 3 bases, leaving 20 bases in between. The sequenced sample consisted of blood. This clonotype originated in a male donor with papillary thyroid cancer or a benign thyroid nodule (not recorded which). Some clones in this sample may be carry-over from other donors' samples. The rearrangement joined TRBV19 to TRBJ2-7; tentative D gene TRBD1, with 6 bases matching. The bases read TGTGCCAGTCGGAAGACCCGGGACACCCTCTACGAGCAGTACTTC. This encodes CASRKTRDTLYEQYF.